These 15 T cell receptor beta chains were all obtained from the same sample, sequenced in a study of cytomegalovirus exposure and HLA in healthy donors (dated by TCRdb to the late 2010s). Library method: the immunoSEQ multiplex PCR assay. A mixture of 60 forward primers for TCR Vbeta segments and 13 reverse primers for TCR Jbeta segments was used in the multiplex PCR. The table was pulled from immuneACCESS by TCRdb, which kept in-frame rearrangements only. Such tables lose some clones; where checked, under half of the loss comes from unresolved V genes, and the rest has no known cause. The table for this sample lists some 150,000 clones; 87% of them were counted only once. The ten largest clones add up to 0.85% of the sample. Sequencing input: PBMCs. All receptors derive from a woman in her twenties or thirties in good health and CMV-seronegative.

This rearrangement joins TRBV5-8 to TRBJ2-3; 12 nucleotides match TRBD1. Germline lookup yields CDR1 SGHTS and CDR2 YDEGEE. This CDR3 has 16 residues. Trimming took 2 bases from V and 9 from J; bases not matched to a gene: 10. CDR3: CASSFLGTGGPMTQYF. CDR3 DNA: TGTGCCAGCAGCTTCCTGGGGACAGGGGGCCCTATGACGCAGTATTTT. Supplemented by reference TRBV5-8 and TRBJ2-3, the full variable domain reads EAGVTQSPTHLIKTRGQQATLRCSPISGHTSVYWYQQALGLGLQFLLWYDEGEERNRGNFPPRFSGRQFPNYSSELNVNALELEDSALYLCASSFLGTGGPMTQYFGPGTRLTVL.

The chain uses TRBV10-3 and TRBJ2-5; D remains ambiguous. The CDR3 spans 13 residues. Per germline, CDR1 ENHRY and CDR2 SYGVKD. Trimming cost V 4 bases and J 5 bases, with 11 bases left between them. CDR3 DNA: TGTGCCATCAGTGCGGATAGCTACGAGACCCAGTACTTC. Translation: CAISADSYETQYF.

This rearrangement joins TRBV5-6 to TRBJ2-7, with TRBD1 matching over 8 bases. The germline V gene encodes CDR1 SGHDT and CDR2 YYEEEE. With 4 bases clipped from V and 6 bases from J, the junction kept 15 bases outside the gene matches. The CDR3 is made up of 16 amino acids. The CDR3 DNA follows: TGTGCCAGCAGCGTTTCGTGGGGGACAGGCAGTGGCGAGCAGTACTTC. Translation gives CASSVSWGTGSGEQYF.

The V gene is TRBV5-6, the J gene TRBJ2-1; possibly TRBD2 for D (5 bases). The CDR3 covers 16 residues. V was cut by 0 bases and J by 1 base, with 11 bases left in between. Germline loops: CDR1 SGHDT, CDR2 YYEEEE. The CDR3 nucleotides are TGTGCCAGCAGCTTGGCCGGCCGGGGATCCTACAATGAGCAGTTCTTC. Translation: CASSLAGRGSYNEQFF.

V is TRBV19 and J is TRBJ2-2; 7 nucleotides line up with TRBD1. Looked up from germline, CDR1 is LNHDA and CDR2 is SQIVND (reference sequence). The length of the CDR3 is 15 residues. V lost 4 bases to trimming and J lost 5 bases; unmatched junction nucleotides: 7. The DNA for the CDR3 is TGTGCCAGTAGTAGGGACAGAGACCCAACCGGGGAGCTGTTTTTT. It yields the protein CASSRDRDPTGELFF.

In DNA form, the CDR3 reads TGTGCCAGCAGTTTGGACAGGGCAGGGACCCAGTACTTC. Residues: CASSLDRAGTQYF. This rearrangement joins TRBV27 to TRBJ2-5; the match to TRBD1 covers 8 bases. The length of the CDR3 is 13 residues. V gave up 3 bases and J gave up 7 bases; unmatched junction bases: 4. Germline V gene sequence: CDR1 MNHEY, CDR2 SMNVEV (reference sequence).

This chain connects TRBV30 to TRBJ2-5, with 8 bases fitting TRBD2. CDR3 length: 15 residues. V was pared by 2 bases and J by 0 bases, with 5 bases of the junction left unmatched. Germline CDR1 is GTSNPN and CDR2 is SVGIG (reference sequence). The CDR3 region has the DNA TGTGCCTGGAGTCGGGGCGGGAGGAACCAAGAGACCCAGTACTTC. This gives the protein CAWSRGGRNQETQYF.

This chain connects TRBV19 to TRBJ1-1; 10 bases are shared with TRBD1. In germline, CDR1 is LNHDA, CDR2 SQIVND (reference sequence). CDR3 length equals 18 residues. V shed 6 bases, J shed 0 bases, and the junction held 13 bases outside the gene matches. CDR3 bases: TGTGCCAGTAGAACTCCACTAGGGACAGGGGACATGAACACTGAAGCTTTCTTT. It translates to CASRTPLGTGDMNTEAFF.

The gene calls are TRBV6-1 and TRBJ1-4; D not certain. V was clipped by 5 bases and J by 0 bases, with 10 bases between them. Germline V CDR1 and CDR2: MNHNS, SASEGT. This CDR3 has 15 amino acids. Here the CDR3 DNA reads TGTGCCAGCAGTCCCCGGACTGCAACTAATGAAAAACTGTTTTTT. Residues: CASSPRTATNEKLFF.

The V gene is TRBV5-4, the J gene TRBJ2-6, with D unresolved. The CDR3 is 14 residues long. The germline V and J ends were trimmed by 5 bases and 8 bases, with 14 bases remaining between them. In germline, CDR1 is SGHNT, CDR2 YYREEE (reference sequence). CDR3 DNA: TGTGCCAGCAGACCGGAAGTAGCAACCAACGTCCTGACTTTC. It codes for CASRPEVATNVLTF. The full variable domain, its missing parts supplied by reference TRBV5-4 and TRBJ2-6, is ETGVTQSPTHLIKTRGQQVTLRCSSQSGHNTVSWYQQALGQGPQFIFQYYREEENGRGNFPPRFSGLQFPNYSSELNVNALELDDSALYLCASRPEVATNVLTFGAGSRLTVL.

The J gene is TRBJ2-7, the V gene TRBV15, with D possibly TRBD2 on 5 matching bases. CDR1 and CDR2 from the germline V gene are LNHNV and YYDKDF (reference sequence). The CDR3 sequence is 14 residues long. V was shortened by 6 bases and J by 7 bases, with 19 bases between the two germline ends. CDR3 residues: CATSPDRGAVEQYF. CDR3 DNA sequence: TGTGCCACCAGTCCGGACCGGGGAGCTGTTGAGCAGTACTTC.

Note on this clone: The sample has other DNA sequences that encode this CDR3 too. This chain uses TRBV5-8 with TRBJ1-2; maybe TRBD1 (5 bases). From germline, CDR1 is SGHTS and CDR2 YDEGEE. The germline V and J ends were trimmed by 3 bases and 4 bases, with 22 bases remaining between them. The length of the CDR3 is 17 residues. The chain's CDR3 is CASSSHPFSTVPYGYTF. The CDR3 nucleotides read TGTGCCAGCAGCTCGCACCCTTTTTCGACAGTCCCCTATGGCTACACCTTC.

V usage is TRBV6-5 and J usage is TRBJ2-7, with D possibly being TRBD1 (6 bases). The length of the CDR3 is 12 residues. Looked up from germline, CDR1 is MNHEY and CDR2 is SVGAGI. Trimming pared 6 bases from V and 2 bases from J, leaving 8 bases between. The CDR3 nucleotides are TGTGCCAGCAGCGGACAGACCTACGAGCAGTACTTC. Translating gives CASSGQTYEQYF.

This clone came up a few times. The chain combines TRBV2 with TRBJ1-1; TRBD1 is a possible D gene (5 bases). V was shortened by 4 bases and J by 5 bases, with 14 bases between the two germline ends. This CDR3 spans 14 amino acids. Per germline, CDR1 SNHLY and CDR2 FYNNEI. The CDR3 DNA follows: TGTGCCAGCAGTGTACGGGGAGGGGAAACTGAAGCTTTCTTT. Translating gives CASSVRGGETEAFF.

V usage is TRBV28 and J usage is TRBJ1-3, with 7 bases aligning to TRBD1. The germline V gene encodes CDR1 MDHEN and CDR2 SYDVKM. The V segment lost 5 bases and the J segment 0 bases; nucleotides outside the gene matches: 7. This CDR3 is built from 16 residues. CDR3 DNA sequence: TGTGCCAGCAGTACGACAGGGATGGCCTCTGGAAACACCATATATTTT. It yields the protein CASSTTGMASGNTIYF.